This entry lists 18 T cell receptor beta chains sequenced from one sample in a study of T-cell reconstitution after alpha-beta-depleted transplantation in children. The authors prepared the TCRbeta library with unique molecular identifiers. TCRdb processed the PCR reads anew with MiXCR; each CDR3 protein has one entry. The table shows 450,000 to 550,000 distinct CDR3 sequences, with 10% to 12% occurring only once. Material: PBMCs, mostly from graft donor cells, obtained 180 days after TCRalphabeta/CD19-depleted stem cell transplant. These TCRs come from a female patient between 2 and 10 years old who had a stem cell transplant for aplastic anemia, so the T cells may come from the graft donor.

V usage is TRBV20-1 and J usage is TRBJ1-1, with D possibly being TRBD1 (6 bases). The CDR3 has 11 residues. Germline CDR1 DFQATT, CDR2 SNEGSKA (reference sequence). V was clipped by 4 bases and J by 6 bases, with 9 bases between them. The CDR3 protein is CSANTGSEAFF. CDR3 bases: TGCAGTGCTAATACAGGGTCTGAAGCTTTCTTT.

V is TRBV28 and J is TRBJ1-2; tentative D call: TRBD1 (5 bases). The V and J ends lost 6 bases and 4 bases respectively, with 9 bases between them. The germline gives CDR1 MDHEN, CDR2 SYDVKM. This CDR3 is 12 amino acids long. Written as DNA, the CDR3 is TGTGCCAGCAGGGGGGGAGGCTATGGCTACACCTTC. Residues: CASRGGGYGYTF.

In regard to this clonotype: This may be a read error: a much more frequent sequence differs by one nucleotide. No conserved phenylalanine or tryptophan is present at the end of the CDR3, so a read error is the likely explanation. V gene TRBV29-1 combines with J gene TRBJ1-1, with TRBD1 matching over 8 bases. V lost 6 bases, J lost 0 bases, and 18 bases stayed unmatched. CDR3 length equals 18 residues. Germline CDR1 SQVTM, CDR2 ANQGSEA. For the CDR3, the DNA is TGCAGCGTGGGATTCGGAAGGGACAGGTTGAACATGAACACTGAAGCTTTCCTT. Its protein product is CSVGFGRDRLNMNTEAFL.

This clonotype occurred a few times. The chain uses TRBV12-3 or TRBV12-4 and TRBJ1-1; 7 bases align to TRBD1. There are 17 residues in the CDR3. After removal of 5 bases from V and 0 bases from J, the junction contained 12 bases not matched to a gene. CDR3 DNA sequence: TGTGCCAGCAGTCGAACAGGGGAGGGGAAGGTGAACACTGAAGCTTTCTTT. It yields the protein CASSRTGEGKVNTEAFF.

The chain carries TRBV27 and TRBJ1-5; a possible D gene is TRBD1 (6 bases). CDR1 and CDR2 (germline): MNHEY, SMNVEV (reference sequence). The CDR3 runs to 15 residues. V lost 6 bases and J 5 bases, leaving 17 bases between the germline ends. CDR3 sequence reads: CASRTGPPWDQPQHF. In DNA, the CDR3 is TGTGCCAGCAGGACAGGCCCGCCATGGGATCAGCCCCAGCATTTT.

The sample holds many counts of this clonotype. V usage is TRBV10-3 and J usage is TRBJ2-2; D may correspond to TRBD1 or TRBD2 (6 bases each). The germline V gene encodes CDR1 ENHRY and CDR2 SYGVKD. Trimming pared 6 bases from V and 0 bases from J, leaving 17 bases between. CDR3 size: 17 residues. Here the CDR3 reads CAIRTPEEGANTGELFF. In DNA form, the CDR3 reads TGTGCCATCAGGACTCCCGAGGAGGGGGCGAACACCGGGGAGCTGTTTTTT.

This clonotype was found a few times. The rearrangement uses TRBV29-1 and TRBJ2-1, with unresolved D. CDR1 SQVTM and CDR2 ANQGSEA come from the germline V gene. Trimming cost V 6 bases and J 8 bases, with 11 bases left between them. This CDR3 contains 11 residues. CDR3 amino acids: CSVADSHEQFF. The CDR3 DNA reads TGCAGCGTCGCCGACTCCCATGAGCAGTTCTTC.

The V gene is TRBV14, the J gene TRBJ2-3, with a possible D match to TRBD2 (5 bases). The CDR3 extends over 16 amino acids. V lost 0 bases and J 0 bases, leaving 10 bases between the germline ends. Looked up from germline, CDR1 is SGHDN and CDR2 is FVKESK. CDR3 nucleotide sequence: TGTGCCAGCAGCCAAGATGCGGGCCCTAGCACAGATACGCAGTATTTT. Protein product: CASSQDAGPSTDTQYF.

The CDR3 is CSASNPLWKDSYNEQFF. In DNA, the CDR3 is TGCAGTGCTAGTAATCCACTTTGGAAAGACTCCTACAATGAGCAGTTCTTC. The rearrangement links TRBV20-1 to TRBJ2-1; D is unresolved. CDR1 and CDR2 from the germline V gene are DFQATT and SNEGSKA (reference sequence). Deletions cut 3 bases from V and 0 bases from J, with 18 bases between. The CDR3 covers 17 residues.

This clonotype came up many times. CDR3 protein: CASSVGGKGEQFF. CDR3 in DNA: TGTGCCAGCAGCGTAGGAGGGAAAGGGGAGCAGTTCTTC. J is TRBJ2-1 and V is TRBV9, with D possibly TRBD2 on 5 matching bases. CDR1 is SGDLS, CDR2 YYNGEE, per germline. CDR3 size: 13 residues. Trimming took off 0 bases at V and 10 bases at J, with 11 bases between the two ends.

As for this clonotype: A read error is possible here, since a much larger clone lies one base away. V gene TRBV12-3 or TRBV12-4 combines with J gene TRBJ1-4, with 7 bases that match TRBD1. J lost 8 bases, V lost 6 bases, and 27 bases had no gene match. The CDR3 runs 20 residues. The CDR3 DNA reads as TGTGCCAGCAGGCCGGCACTAGAAGGGAGACCAGGGGGGCGAAGAGAAAAACTGTTTTTT. It translates to CASRPALEGRPGGRREKLFF.

The CDR3 region has the DNA TGTGCCACCCATAACACGGGAAGTGGCTACACCTTC. Its translation is CATHNTGSGYTF. V and J are TRBV6-2 or TRBV6-3 and TRBJ1-2; D not resolved. The ends were cut back, 10 bases at V and 7 bases at J, with 16 bases in the middle. Germline assignment: CDR1 MNHEY and CDR2 SVGEGT. The CDR3 is 12 residues long.

The chain links TRBV18 to TRBJ2-3; 8 bases align to TRBD2. Germline assignment: CDR1 KGHSH and CDR2 LQKENI. This CDR3 comprises 18 residues. The junction had 16 bases not matched to a gene; V was cut back by 1 base and J by 7 bases. The CDR3, as DNA: TGTGCCAGCTCACCACAAGCAGGGAGCAGCGGGAGTCGGAATACGCAGTATTTT. Translated, it gives CASSPQAGSSGSRNTQYF.

Only a few counts were recorded for this clonotype. The chain employs TRBV28 and TRBJ2-7; D not resolved. Trimming removed 5 bases at V and 3 bases at J, with 14 bases between. Germline V gene lookup returns CDR1 MDHEN and CDR2 SYDVKM. The CDR3 is 14 amino acids. DNA of the CDR3: TGTGCCAGCAGTCCCCTAGGTCTCCACTACGAGCAGTACTTC. As protein: CASSPLGLHYEQYF.

The V and J genes are TRBV5-1 and TRBJ2-4; 12 bases are a match to TRBD2. V trimming: 4 bases; J trimming: 4 bases; junction bases outside the gene matches: 9. Germline V CDR1 and CDR2: SGHRS, YFSETQ. The CDR3 totals 17 residues. CDR3 amino acids: CASSTGLAGGLKNIQYF. CDR3 in DNA: TGCGCCAGCAGCACGGGACTAGCGGGTGGCCTTAAAAACATTCAGTACTTC.

The V gene is TRBV7-2, the J gene TRBJ1-2; 7 nucleotides match TRBD1. V shed 4 bases and J 8 bases; nucleotides not matched to a gene: 13. The CDR3 is 15 amino acids. Germline CDR1 reads SGHTA; CDR2 reads FQGNSA. CDR3 loop: CASSYWGQTSRGYTF. CDR3 DNA: TGTGCCAGCAGCTACTGGGGACAGACCTCCCGCGGCTACACCTTC.

The sample holds a few counts of this clonotype. The gene calls are TRBV27 and TRBJ2-7; 8 nucleotides match TRBD1. The V and J ends lost 6 bases and 9 bases, in that order; junction bases with no gene match: 16. This CDR3 has 15 residues. Germline V lookup: CDR1 MNHEY, CDR2 SMNVEV (reference sequence). CDR3 sequence reads: CASSPMHRGKDGQYF. The DNA of the CDR3 is TGTGCCAGCAGCCCAATGCACAGGGGGAAGGATGGGCAGTACTTC.

This clonotype was counted a few times. The CDR3 is CATRSGGRFGETQYF. The DNA for the CDR3 is TGTGCCACCCGCTCGGGCGGGAGGTTCGGGGAGACCCAGTACTTC. The V and J genes are TRBV10-3 and TRBJ2-5, with 8 bases identical to TRBD2. V lost 10 bases, J lost 5 bases, and 15 bases stayed unmatched. The CDR3 is 15 residues long. Germline V CDR1 and CDR2: ENHRY, SYGVKD.